Below, 20 T cell receptor beta chains from the same sample are listed, as sequenced in a study of early T cells in non-severe SARS-CoV-2 infection. TCRdb passed the 5' RACE reads through MiXCR, listing each CDR3 protein once. Of roughly 29,000 distinct CDR3 sequences listed, approximately 6.6% are singletons. Sequenced material: whole blood, taken at baseline. Receptor source: an adult who was a healthcare worker with PCR-confirmed SARS-CoV-2 infection or an uninfected control (not recorded which).

This clonotype appeared many times. The J gene is TRBJ2-5, the V gene TRBV7-6; weak D call: TRBD2 (6 bases). The CDR3 is 15 amino acids. Trimming pared 1 base from V and 2 bases from J, leaving 11 bases between. Germline V gives CDR1 SGHVS, CDR2 FNYEAQ. The CDR3 DNA follows: TGTGCCAGCAGCTTAGTGAACGGGAGACAAGAGACCCAGTACTTC. This translates into CASSLVNGRQETQYF.

This clonotype was seen many times. The DNA of the CDR3 is TGTGCCAGCAGCCATTTGTCAGATACGCAGTATTTT. Its protein is CASSHLSDTQYF. V is TRBV7-2 and J is TRBJ2-3, with D unclear. Germline V gene data show CDR1 as SGHTA and CDR2 as FQGNSA. CDR3 length: 12 residues. Trimming stripped 5 bases from V and 4 bases from J, with 7 bases between.

V and J are TRBV11-2 and TRBJ2-1, with D perhaps TRBD2 (8 bases). Germline loops: CDR1 SGHAT, CDR2 FQNNGV. Trimming took 4 bases from V and 9 from J, leaving 16 bases between them. CDR3 length equals 14 residues. The CDR3 is CASSWGLEGAEQFF. CDR3 nucleotide sequence: TGTGCCAGCAGCTGGGGACTAGAGGGGGCTGAGCAGTTCTTC. Supplemented by reference TRBV11-2 and TRBJ2-1, the full variable domain reads EAGVAQSPRYKIIEKRQSVAFWCNPISGHATLYWYQQILGQGPKLLIQFQNNGVVDDSQLPKDRFSAERLKGVDSTLKIQPAKLEDSAVYLCASSWGLEGAEQFFGPGTRLTVL.

This clonotype was seen repeatedly, ten times or more. The V and J genes are TRBV5-6 and TRBJ2-5, with TRBD1 matching 9 bases. CDR3 size: 20 residues. Germline lookup yields CDR1 SGHDT and CDR2 YYEEEE. The V and J ends lost 5 bases and 2 bases, in that order; junction bases with no gene match: 22. The CDR3, as DNA: TGTGCCAGCAGATCTTATTCCGGACAGGGGACCCTTAATCCTCAAGAGACCCAGTACTTC. Protein sequence: CASRSYSGQGTLNPQETQYF.

With regard to this clonotype: A much larger clone differs from this one at a single base, so this may be a read error. The genes are TRBV9 and TRBJ2-3, with D possibly called TRBD1 or TRBD2 (7 bases each). CDR3 length: 15 residues. Germline values: CDR1 SGDLS, CDR2 YYNGEE. The chain's CDR3 is CANSEQGREIDTQYF. Here the CDR3 DNA reads TGTGCCAACAGCGAACAGGGGCGGGAGATAGATACGCAGTATTTT.

There are many counts of this clonotype. The V gene is TRBV2, the J gene TRBJ1-1; D remains unclear. The germline V gene encodes CDR1 SNHLY and CDR2 FYNNEI. This CDR3 comprises 14 residues. V was cut by 7 bases and J by 2 bases, with 14 bases left in between. The CDR3 DNA sequence: TGTGCCAGCAAGTCTGTTAACATAAACACTGAAGCTTTCTTT. Encoded protein: CASKSVNINTEAFF. The full variable domain, in which reference TRBV2 and TRBJ1-1 provide the parts outside the CDR3, is EPEVTQTPSHQVTQMGQEVILRCVPISNHLYFYWYRQILGQKVEFLVSFYNNEISEKSEIFDDQFSVERPDGSNFTLKIRSTKLEDSAMYFCASKSVNINTEAFFGQGTRLTVV.

There are a few counts of this clonotype. V gene TRBV2 combines with J gene TRBJ1-6; 7 bases are a match to TRBD1. CDR3 size: 13 residues. Unmatched junction bases numbered 0, after V lost 7 bases and J lost 3 bases. CDR1 and CDR2 (germline): SNHLY, FYNNEI. CDR3 DNA: TGTGCCAGCAACAGGGGCTATAATTCACCCCTCCACTTT. This codes for CASNRGYNSPLHF.

The chain uses TRBV12-3 or TRBV12-4 and TRBJ2-4; D call uncertain. The V gene lost 3 bases and the J gene lost 9 bases, with 9 bases spanning the gap. There are 12 residues in the CDR3. CDR3 sequence reads: CASSFTHSIQYF. CDR3 nucleotide sequence: TGTGCCAGCAGTTTCACCCATAGCATTCAGTACTTC.

This clonotype has a count of ten or more. The J gene is TRBJ2-7, the V gene TRBV19, with D possibly TRBD1 on 6 matching bases. V gave up 5 bases and J gave up 0 bases, with 11 bases separating them. The CDR3 covers 14 residues. From germline, CDR1 is LNHDA and CDR2 SQIVND (reference sequence). The CDR3 DNA is TGTGCCAGTAGTCCGTGGGGACACTCCTACGAGCAGTACTTC. Translation gives CASSPWGHSYEQYF.

This clonotype has a count of ten or more. V and J are TRBV4-3 and TRBJ1-5; no clear D gene. The V and J ends lost 0 bases and 5 bases respectively, with 11 bases between them. The CDR3 has 15 residues. CDR1 LGHNA and CDR2 YSLEER come from the germline V gene. The CDR3 region has the DNA TGCGCCAGCAGCCAAGACGGGCAGTTGCATCAGCCCCAGCATTTT. Translated, it gives CASSQDGQLHQPQHF.

The sample holds many counts of this clonotype. This chain links TRBV20-1 with TRBJ2-1; 12 nucleotides line up with TRBD2. Germline V gene sequence: CDR1 DFQATT, CDR2 SNEGSKA (reference sequence). Unmatched junction bases numbered 6, after V lost 5 bases and J lost 4 bases. This CDR3 has 15 amino acids. The CDR3 spells CSAWVTSGSYNEQFF. The DNA for the CDR3 is TGCAGTGCTTGGGTGACTAGCGGGAGTTACAATGAGCAGTTCTTC.

This clonotype came up many times. J is TRBJ1-1 and V is TRBV12-3 or TRBV12-4; D is ambiguous. This CDR3 is 12 amino acids long. Trimming cost V 5 bases and J 1 base, with 5 bases left between them. CDR3 residues: CASSRQNTEAFF. CDR3 nucleotide sequence: TGTGCCAGCAGTCGTCAGAACACTGAAGCTTTCTTT.

This clonotype was seen ten or more times. The V call is TRBV12-5, the J call TRBJ1-1, with D maybe TRBD1 (6 bases). Trimming took off 6 bases at V and 5 bases at J, with 13 bases between the two ends. Germline V CDR1 and CDR2: LGHNT, FRNRAP. This CDR3 region has 13 residues. The CDR3 region has the DNA TGTGCTAGTGGATCAACAGGGAAAACTGAAGCTTTCTTT. Amino acids: CASGSTGKTEAFF. The full variable domain, with the rest looked up from reference TRBV12-5 and TRBJ1-1, is DARVTQTPRHKVTEMGQEVTMRCQPILGHNTVFWYRQTMMQGLELLAYFRNRAPLDDSGMPKDRFSAEMPDATLATLKIQPSEPRDSAVYFCASGSTGKTEAFFGQGTRLTVV.

This clonotype was seen many times. The chain uses TRBV20-1 and TRBJ2-1; weak D call: TRBD1 (6 bases). The V gene's germline CDR1 is DFQATT and CDR2 SNEGSKA (reference sequence). V was trimmed by 5 bases and J by 7 bases, leaving 15 bases between them. The CDR3 sequence is 13 residues long. CDR3 sequence reads: CSAEAGTKNEQFF. In DNA form, the CDR3 reads TGCAGTGCTGAAGCCGGGACAAAGAATGAGCAGTTCTTC.

This clonotype was recorded at least ten times. The rearrangement uses TRBV7-2 and TRBJ2-7; D ambiguous. Trimming removed 6 bases at V and 3 bases at J, with 6 bases between. Germline V gives CDR1 SGHTA, CDR2 FQGNSA. The CDR3 is 11 amino acids. CDR3 protein: CASSRDYEQYF. The DNA of the CDR3 is TGTGCCAGCAGTAGAGACTACGAGCAGTACTTC.

The rearrangement links TRBV6-2 or TRBV6-3 to TRBJ1-1; the D gene is possibly TRBD1 (6 bases). This CDR3 has 14 amino acids. Trimming left V 1 base short and J 5 bases short, with 11 bases between. Germline V CDR1 and CDR2: MNHEY, SVGEGT. CDR3 loop: CASSYLGGETEAFF. CDR3 DNA sequence: TGTGCCAGCAGTTACTTGGGGGGCGAGACTGAAGCTTTCTTT.

This clonotype was counted ten times or more. The chain couples TRBV12-3 or TRBV12-4 to TRBJ1-1; 9 nucleotides line up with TRBD1. V shed 5 bases and J 1 base; nucleotides not matched to a gene: 2. This CDR3 has 14 amino acids. The chain's CDR3 is CASSNRGQNTEAFF. Written as DNA, the CDR3 is TGTGCCAGCAGTAACAGGGGGCAGAACACTGAAGCTTTCTTT.

In this sample, this clonotype turned up many times. J is TRBJ1-6 and V is TRBV12-5; no clear D. The V gene's germline CDR1 is LGHNT and CDR2 FRNRAP. Trimming shortened V by 1 base and J by 7 bases, and 2 bases separated the two germline ends. The CDR3 sequence is 12 residues long. This CDR3 is CASGLGNSPLHF. CDR3 DNA sequence: TGTGCTAGTGGTTTGGGCAATTCACCCCTCCACTTT.

In its sample, this clonotype was seen a few times. V gene TRBV5-1 combines with J gene TRBJ2-3; TRBD1 aligns across 8 bases. This CDR3 has 14 residues. With 3 bases clipped from V and 6 bases from J, the junction kept 6 bases outside the gene matches. CDR1 is SGHRS, CDR2 YFSETQ, per germline. CDR3 loop: CASSSTGVADTQYF. The CDR3 DNA reads TGCGCCAGCAGCTCGACAGGGGTTGCGGATACGCAGTATTTT.

This clonotype was recorded at least ten times. This chain connects TRBV10-2 to TRBJ2-1, with 7 bases identical to TRBD1. With V trimmed by 8 bases and J by 5 bases, 12 bases remained unmatched. This CDR3 spans 15 amino acids. CDR1 WSHSY and CDR2 SAAADI come from the germline V gene. DNA of the CDR3: TGCGCCAGCGAGGGCTTAATGACAGGGAACAATGAGCAGTTCTTC. This gives the protein CASEGLMTGNNEQFF.